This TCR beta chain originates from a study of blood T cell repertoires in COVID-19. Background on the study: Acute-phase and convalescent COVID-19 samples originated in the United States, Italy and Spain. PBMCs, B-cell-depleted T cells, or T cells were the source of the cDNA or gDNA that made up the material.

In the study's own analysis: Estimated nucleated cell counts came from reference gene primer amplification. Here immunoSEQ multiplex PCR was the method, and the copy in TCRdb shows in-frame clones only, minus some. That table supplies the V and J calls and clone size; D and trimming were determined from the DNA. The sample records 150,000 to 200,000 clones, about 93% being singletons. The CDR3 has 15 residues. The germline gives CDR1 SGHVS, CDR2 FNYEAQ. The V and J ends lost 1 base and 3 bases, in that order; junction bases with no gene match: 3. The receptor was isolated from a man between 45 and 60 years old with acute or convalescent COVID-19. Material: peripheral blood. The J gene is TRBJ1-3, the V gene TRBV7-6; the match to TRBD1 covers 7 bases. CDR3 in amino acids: CASSLGQGVGNTIYF. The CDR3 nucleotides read TGTGCCAGCAGCTTAGGGCAGGGGGTTGGAAACACCATATATTTT.